This T cell receptor beta chain was obtained from a study of blood T cell repertoires in COVID-19. Sequencing was performed with immunoSEQ multiplex PCR; in TCRdb, only in-frame clones are kept and a portion is missing. In the table there are some 510,000 clones, roughly 90% of which are singletons. Germline CDR1 and CDR2: SGHTA and FQGNSA. The V gene end was trimmed by 0 bases and the J gene end by 8 bases; junction bases not matched to a gene: 10. The CDR3 contains 16 residues. Material: PBMCs or T cells enriched from blood (not recorded which). This rearrangement joins TRBV7-2 to TRBJ1-2; 9 nucleotides line up with TRBD1. This TCR was sampled from a middle-aged woman who had recovered from COVID-19. In DNA, the CDR3 is TGTGCCAGCAGCTTAGCGATCCCCATTACAGGGGGCGGCTACACCTTC. This codes for CASSLAIPITGGGYTF.